This T cell receptor beta chain came from a study of T cells in Graves' hyperthyroidism and ophthalmopathy. The table lists this clonotype with many counts. What it binds is unknown. The study defined stable Graves' hyperthyroidism as no ophthalmopathy progression within 18 months. For the diagnoses, clinical symptoms, serum thyroxine and TRAb, thyroid ultrasound and orbital computed tomography were used. Researchers amplified the TCR beta CDR3 regions from RNA transcripts. During a first-round RT-PCR of the TCR CDR3, the HTBI primer set was used. MiXCR, run by TCRdb on the multiplex PCR reads, gives a single entry per CDR3 protein. Among about 400,000 distinct CDR3 sequences, 14% to 15% were seen once, and the ten largest hold approximately 30%. Germline assignment: CDR1 MDHEN and CDR2 SYDVKM. The CDR3 spans 16 residues. V was pared by 4 bases and J by 0 bases, with 16 bases between. Findings of the study overall: Blood shared most expanded thyroid clonotypes above 0.001.

The chain joins TRBV28 to TRBJ2-7; D is undetermined. The source is a woman aged 25 to 39 with Graves' hyperthyroidism. The sequenced material came from blood. CDR3 sequence (DNA): TGTGCCAGCAGTTCCCCGGTTGGGTTGAGCTCCTACGAGCAGTACTTC. Translating it yields CASSSPVGLSSYEQYF.